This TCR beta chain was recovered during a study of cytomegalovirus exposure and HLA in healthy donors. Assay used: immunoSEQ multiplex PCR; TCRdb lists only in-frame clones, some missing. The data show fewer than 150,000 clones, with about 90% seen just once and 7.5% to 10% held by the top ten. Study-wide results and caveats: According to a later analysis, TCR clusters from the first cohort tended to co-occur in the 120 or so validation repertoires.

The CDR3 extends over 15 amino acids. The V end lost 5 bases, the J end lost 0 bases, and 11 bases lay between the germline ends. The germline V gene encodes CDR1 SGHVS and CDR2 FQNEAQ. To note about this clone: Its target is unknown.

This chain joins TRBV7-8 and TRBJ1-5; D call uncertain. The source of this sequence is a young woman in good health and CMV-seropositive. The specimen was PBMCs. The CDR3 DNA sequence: TGTGCCAGCAGCCTCCGGGGTTATAGCAATCAGCCCCAGCATTTT. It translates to CASSLRGYSNQPQHF. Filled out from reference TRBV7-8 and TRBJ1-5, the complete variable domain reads GAGVSQSPRYKVAKRGQDVALRCDPISGHVSLFWYQQALGQGPEFLTYFQNEAQLDKSGLPSDRFFAERPEGSVSTLKIQRTQQEDSAVYLCASSLRGYSNQPQHFGDGTRLSIL.